Presented here are 26 T cell receptor beta chains from one specimen sequenced in a study of identical twins. TCRdb processed the 5' RACE reads anew with MiXCR; each CDR3 protein has one entry. Here the sample spans around 670,000 distinct CDR3 sequences, roughly 6% being singletons. Material: naive T cells sorted from blood. These receptors came from a man in his late teens or twenties in good health.

This clonotype was found a few times. CDR3 nucleotide sequence: TGCGCCAGCAGCCAAGTGGGACTAGGCCCGACCGGGGAGCTGTTTTTT. Encoded protein: CASSQVGLGPTGELFF. The chain recombines TRBV4-3 with TRBJ2-2; 8 positions agree with TRBD2. Germline lookup yields CDR1 LGHNA and CDR2 YSLEER. V lost 1 base to trimming and J lost 5 bases; unmatched junction nucleotides: 6. This CDR3 spans 16 amino acids.

The V gene is TRBV6-4, the J gene TRBJ2-3; D remains unclear. CDR3 length: 14 amino acids. CDR1 and CDR2 (germline): MRHNA, SNTAGT. V gave up 3 bases and J gave up 2 bases, with 9 bases separating them. The DNA for the CDR3 is TGTGCCAGCAGTGAGGAGCTGAACACAGATACGCAGTATTTT. Its protein product is CASSEELNTDTQYF.

Many counts were recorded for this clonotype. V gene TRBV7-2 combines with J gene TRBJ2-4, with D tentatively TRBD2 (5 bases). This CDR3 contains 15 residues. V lost 3 bases to trimming and J lost 2 bases, with 11 bases between them. Germline values: CDR1 SGHTA, CDR2 FQGNSA. The CDR3 loop reads CASSFGGRTKNIQYF. CDR3 DNA sequence: TGTGCCAGCAGCTTTGGTGGGAGAACCAAAAACATTCAGTACTTC.

This clonotype was observed many times. The chain combines TRBV25-1 with TRBJ1-6, with TRBD1 matching over 7 bases. Trimming removed 5 bases from V and 10 bases from J; junction bases left unmatched: 2. The germline CDR1 and CDR2 sequences are MGHDK and SYGVNS. The CDR3 covers 12 residues. The CDR3 spells CASSTGESPLHF. The DNA for the CDR3 is TGTGCCAGCAGTACAGGGGAATCACCCCTCCACTTT.

Note on this clonotype: A read error is possible here, since a much larger clone lies one base away. The rearrangement joins TRBV5-1 to TRBJ2-2, with 7 bases lining up with TRBD2. V trimming: 0 bases; J trimming: 5 bases; junction bases outside the gene matches: 10. The CDR3 contains 17 residues. CDR1 and CDR2 (germline): SGHRS, YFSETQ. The CDR3 DNA reads TGCGCCAGCAGCTTGGCCTGGAGCGGGAAGAAAACCGGGGAGCTGTTTTTT. Residues: CASSLAWSGKKTGELFF.

The V gene is TRBV4-3, the J gene TRBJ2-7, with TRBD2 matching over 11 bases. CDR3 length: 16 residues. With 0 bases clipped from V and 7 bases from J, the junction kept 8 bases outside the gene matches. Germline CDR1 is LGHNA and CDR2 is YSLEER. The CDR3 nucleotides are TGCGCCAGCAGCCAAGATAGTCGTCTAGCGGGAGGTGAGCAGTACTTC. As protein: CASSQDSRLAGGEQYF.

This clonotype came up many times. J is TRBJ2-5 and V is TRBV7-9; D gene ambiguous. V dropped 5 bases and J dropped 1 base, with 11 bases sitting between them. CDR3 length: 14 amino acids. Germline V gene lookup returns CDR1 SEHNR and CDR2 FQNEAQ (reference sequence). CDR3 DNA: TGTGCCAGCAGCCCCTCCAAGATCCAAGAGACCCAGTACTTC. Protein sequence: CASSPSKIQETQYF.

This clonotype was observed at least ten times. The chain joins TRBV6-5 to TRBJ1-6; the match to TRBD1 covers 8 bases. Germline V lookup: CDR1 MNHEY, CDR2 SVGAGI. This CDR3 is 16 amino acids long. Trimming cost V 0 bases and J 9 bases; bases outside gene matches: 7. In nucleotides, the CDR3 is TGTGCCAGCAGTTACTCCGGACAGGGTGGGTCTTCACCCCTCCACTTT. This sequence encodes CASSYSGQGGSSPLHF.

This clonotype appeared a few times. This chain connects TRBV5-1 to TRBJ2-1; D is possibly TRBD1 (5 bases). The CDR3 runs 15 residues. Trimming cost V 0 bases and J 5 bases, with 12 bases left between them. The germline CDR1 and CDR2 sequences are SGHRS and YFSETQ. The DNA of the CDR3 is TGCGCCAGCAGCTTGGGCCAGGGCAACCACAATGAGCAGTTCTTC. Protein sequence: CASSLGQGNHNEQFF.

The chain combines TRBV20-1 with TRBJ1-1, with 8 nucleotides matching TRBD1. The trim removed 8 bases at V and 1 base at J, leaving 6 bases unmatched. Looked up from germline, CDR1 is DFQATT and CDR2 is SNEGSKA (reference sequence). This CDR3 has 13 residues. CDR3 region: CSLYTGGNTEAFF. The DNA for the CDR3 is TGCAGTCTTTATACAGGGGGGAACACTGAAGCTTTCTTT.

This clonotype was recorded at least ten times. The chain employs TRBV29-1 and TRBJ2-7, with 7 positions matching TRBD2. Trimming took 4 bases from V and 3 from J; bases not matched to a gene: 3. This CDR3 spans 12 amino acids. CDR1 and CDR2 from the germline V gene are SQVTM and ANQGSEA. CDR3 coding DNA: TGCAGCGTTGTTCGCGGGAGCTACGAGCAGTACTTC. Translating gives CSVVRGSYEQYF.

This clonotype was seen at least ten times. The chain carries TRBV5-5 and TRBJ2-3; TRBD2 matches 7 bases. V lost 0 bases to trimming and J lost 5 bases; unmatched junction nucleotides: 9. Germline V gives CDR1 SGHKS, CDR2 YYEKEE (reference sequence). This CDR3 has 16 residues. As DNA, the CDR3 is TGTGCCAGCAGCTTGGCTAGACTAGCCGGAAGAGATACGCAGTATTTT. This encodes CASSLARLAGRDTQYF.

This clonotype was seen repeatedly, ten times or more. The chain uses TRBV15 and TRBJ2-1; 7 bases align to TRBD2. The CDR3 runs 16 residues. The germline V gene has CDR1 LNHNV and CDR2 YYDKDF (reference sequence). After removal of 0 bases from V and 8 bases from J, the junction contained 10 bases not matched to a gene. CDR3 nucleotides: TGTGCCACCAGCAGAGATCCTGGGAGCGGGGCGTATGAGCAGTTCTTC. Translating it yields CATSRDPGSGAYEQFF.

This clonotype was seen a handful of times. This chain connects TRBV5-4 to TRBJ2-3; D possibly uses TRBD1 or TRBD2 (5 bases each). CDR1 and CDR2 from the germline V gene are SGHNT and YYREEE (reference sequence). Trimming took off 4 bases at V and 1 base at J, with 13 bases between the two ends. This CDR3 has 15 amino acids. CDR3 DNA: TGTGCCAGCAGCCGCCTGTTGGGGGGCACAGATACGCAGTATTTT. Encoded protein: CASSRLLGGTDTQYF.

This clonotype was picked up many times. The V and J genes are TRBV5-1 and TRBJ1-1, with D tentatively TRBD1 (6 bases). Looked up from germline, CDR1 is SGHRS and CDR2 is YFSETQ. The CDR3 sequence is 14 residues long. V was clipped by 3 bases and J by 1 base, with 10 bases between them. The DNA of the CDR3 is TGCGCCAGCAGCTCGGGACAACAGAACACTGAAGCTTTCTTT. Translated: CASSSGQQNTEAFF.

The V gene is TRBV20-1, the J gene TRBJ2-7; 9 nucleotides align to TRBD2. Germline CDR1 and CDR2: DFQATT and SNEGSKA (reference sequence). The V segment lost 5 bases and the J segment 6 bases; nucleotides outside the gene matches: 11. The CDR3 spans 14 residues. CDR3 amino acids: CSAPLSGRGLEQYF. DNA for the CDR3: TGCAGTGCTCCGCTTAGCGGGAGAGGACTCGAGCAGTACTTC.

This clonotype came up a few times. The genes are TRBV6-2 or TRBV6-3 and TRBJ2-1; unclear D gene. The CDR3 consists of 14 residues. Germline CDR1 MNHEY, CDR2 SVGEGT. V shed 0 bases and J shed 6 bases, with 9 bases lying between them. CDR3 protein: CASSYSKGLNEQFF. The CDR3 nucleotides read TGTGCCAGCAGTTACTCGAAGGGTCTCAATGAGCAGTTCTTC.

This chain joins TRBV5-1 and TRBJ2-6, with no clear D. This CDR3 is built from 16 residues. CDR1 is SGHRS and CDR2 is YFSETQ in the germline V gene. V gave up 0 bases and J gave up 0 bases, with 7 bases separating them. Here the CDR3 DNA reads TGCGCCAGCAGCTTGGTTTTGAGCTCTGGGGCCAACGTCCTGACTTTC. It is translated as CASSLVLSSGANVLTF.

This clonotype has a count of ten or more. The chain couples TRBV4-1 to TRBJ2-1; D might be TRBD2 (6 bases). Trimming shortened V by 2 bases and J by 5 bases, and 22 bases separated the two germline ends. Germline V gene data show CDR1 as MGHRA and CDR2 as YSYEKL. This CDR3 is 18 amino acids long. The CDR3 protein is CASSQSGLITITNNEQFF. CDR3 nucleotides: TGCGCCAGCAGCCAATCCGGACTAATCACTATAACCAACAATGAGCAGTTCTTC.

This clonotype was recorded many times. This rearrangement joins TRBV28 to TRBJ2-1; the D call may be TRBD1 or TRBD2 (5 bases each). With 7 bases removed from V and 7 bases from J, the gap between germline ends came to 20 bases. The CDR3 spans 15 residues. Germline V gene sequence: CDR1 MDHEN, CDR2 SYDVKM. This chain's CDR3 is CASTTPGTPDNEQFF. CDR3 DNA: TGTGCCAGCACAACGCCCGGGACCCCGGATAATGAGCAGTTCTTC.

This clonotype was counted many times. This chain connects TRBV5-6 to TRBJ2-3, with D maybe TRBD2 (5 bases). Per germline, CDR1 SGHDT and CDR2 YYEEEE. The CDR3 runs to 15 residues. The germline V and J ends were trimmed by 4 bases and 1 base, with 13 bases remaining between them. The CDR3 spells CASSLRTLRTDTQYF. Written as DNA, the CDR3 is TGTGCCAGCAGCCTCCGGACTCTACGCACAGATACGCAGTATTTT.

This clonotype was picked up many times. This chain joins TRBV20-1 and TRBJ2-1; tentative D call: TRBD2 (5 bases). The CDR3 loop spans 12 amino acids. The germline gives CDR1 DFQATT, CDR2 SNEGSKA (reference sequence). Trimming took off 2 bases at V and 6 bases at J, with 8 bases between the two ends. The CDR3 loop reads CSARSLANEQFF. The CDR3 DNA is TGCAGTGCTAGATCCCTAGCCAATGAGCAGTTCTTC.

This clonotype was seen at least ten times. The chain has TRBV12-3 or TRBV12-4 and TRBJ2-7; D is possibly TRBD2 (5 bases). The germline V and J ends were trimmed by 6 bases and 1 base, with 7 bases remaining between them. This CDR3 is built from 12 residues. Here the CDR3 reads CASSRTSYEQYV. In DNA, the CDR3 is TGTGCCAGCAGCAGGACTTCCTACGAGCAGTACGTC.

This clonotype was observed many times. The CDR3 nucleotides are TGCGCCAGCAGCCCGGACGGCAGCTCCTACGAGCAGTACTTC. Its protein is CASSPDGSSYEQYF. The chain links TRBV5-1 to TRBJ2-7; D remains unclear. Trimming removed 4 bases at V and 0 bases at J, with 11 bases between. This CDR3 comprises 14 residues. Germline V gives CDR1 SGHRS, CDR2 YFSETQ.

This chain joins TRBV20-1 and TRBJ1-2, with D perhaps matching TRBD1 (6 bases). Deletions cut 6 bases from V and 6 bases from J, with 14 bases between. Germline V gene data show CDR1 as DFQATT and CDR2 as SNEGSKA (reference sequence). The CDR3 extends over 12 amino acids. The CDR3 loop reads CSAREGGDGYTF. As DNA, the CDR3 is TGCAGTGCCCGAGAGGGGGGAGATGGCTACACCTTC.

This clonotype was counted a few times. CDR3 sequence reads: CASSLVGGSETQYF. CDR3 nucleotide sequence: TGTGCCAGCAGCCTAGTCGGTGGCTCTGAGACCCAGTACTTC. J is TRBJ2-5 and V is TRBV7-9; D is unclear. Per the germline V gene, CDR1 is SEHNR and CDR2 is FQNEAQ (reference sequence). The ends were cut back, 5 bases at V and 5 bases at J, with 15 bases in the middle. CDR3 length: 14 amino acids.